This TCR beta chain was observed in a study of T cell responses to AZD1222 COVID-19 vaccine. Sequencing used immunoSEQ multiplex PCR; TCRdb keeps in-frame clones, though not all of them. The data contain 100,000 to 140,000 clones, approximately 92% of them singletons. General observations from the study: With two AZD1222 doses given, Spike-specific TCR breadth and depth both rose. The peak T cell response came first, and repertoires were sampled only after it. The donor cohort was predominantly white British with a female majority, and clonal diversity may have been underestimated.

A remark on this clone: Its cognate antigen is unknown.

The CDR3 sequence is 19 residues long. V was pared by 1 base and J by 4 bases, with 17 bases of the junction left unmatched. CDR1 is SGHDN and CDR2 is FVKESK in the germline V gene. Second doses at about 4 or about 12 weeks were pooled. The chain recombines TRBV14 with TRBJ2-3; 7 bases are a match to TRBD2. The sequencing used peripheral blood, collected 28 days after the second AZD1222 dose. The source of this sequence is an adult who received the AZD1222 COVID-19 vaccine. The CDR3 reads CASSQVVVPGGRIADTQYF. The CDR3 nucleotides read TGTGCCAGCAGCCAAGTGGTCGTCCCTGGCGGGAGAATCGCAGATACGCAGTATTTT.